Here is one TCR beta chain with its context. This record comes from a study of blood T cells in healthy people across ages. This CDR3 spans 14 amino acids. J was trimmed by 3 bases and V by 8 bases; bases with no gene match: 5. PCR was performed a second time for 7 to 11 cycles using a sample-barcoded 5' primer and a J-beta primer mix. Each cDNA molecule received a tag from a template-switch adaptor that had 12 random nucleotides. Each CDR3 protein is one row after TCRdb ran MiXCR on the 5' RACE reads. The sample yields about 670,000 distinct CDR3 sequences, roughly half seen once. Source material: blood. The sequence was collected from a woman older than 75 in good health. The chain is built from TRBV12-3 or TRBV12-4 and TRBJ2-2, with 8 bases identical to TRBD2. CDR3: CASVLAVYTGELFF. In DNA form, the CDR3 reads TGTGCCAGCGTACTAGCGGTCTACACCGGGGAGCTGTTTTTT.